This T cell receptor (beta chain) came from a study of OX40 agonist ivuxolimab in advanced cancers. The repertoire was sequenced with immunoSEQ multiplex PCR; TCRdb's copy has only in-frame clones and lacks some. The table has over 55,000 clones, around 94% seen once. The CDR3 loop spans 13 amino acids. Trimming took off 3 bases at V and 2 bases at J, with 7 bases between the two ends. CDR1 is SNHLY and CDR2 is FYNNEI in the germline V gene. This chain uses TRBV2 with TRBJ2-5; D might be TRBD2 (5 bases). The TCR originated in an adult with an advanced solid tumor such as melanoma, head and neck, liver or kidney cancer. The sample in question was CD4+ or CD8+ T cells sorted from blood, obtained in a trial of the OX40 agonist ivuxolimab. In DNA form, the CDR3 reads TGTGCCAGCAGTGATCGGGAACAAGAGACCCAGTACTTC. The encoded protein is CASSDREQETQYF.